This T cell receptor (beta chain) stems from a study of metastatic and nonmetastatic thyroid tumors. Study details: Both malignant and benign thyroid patients supplied peripheral blood and tumor or nodule tissue samples, across which the repertoires of these patients were then compared. General study findings and limits: Compared with benign nodules, malignant thyroid tumors were reported to have significantly higher TCR beta diversity in both blood and tumor.

Thyroid surgery was performed in patients who had received no treatment beforehand. This clone has more than one count but fewer than ten. Its target is not known. Methods used by the authors: Built for papillary thyroid cancer, a distant-metastasis classifier drew on CDR3 differences across clinicopathological groups. TCRdb re-analyzed the PCR reads through MiXCR. TCRdb's processing, not the study's, gives the V and J calls here. The profile shows about 24,000 clones, about 23% of them singletons. The V end was cut by 6 bases, the J end by 0 bases, with 10 bases between. Germline assignment: CDR1 SGHAT and CDR2 FQNNGV. This CDR3 contains 14 residues.

Source material: blood. The V gene is TRBV11-2, the J gene TRBJ2-3; D unresolved. The sequence was obtained from a male donor with papillary thyroid cancer or a benign thyroid nodule (not recorded which). Some clones in this sample may be carry-over from other donors' samples. The CDR3 DNA is TGTGCCAGCAGTCCTACCGGGAGCACAGATACGCAGTATTTT. It translates to CASSPTGSTDTQYF.